This T cell receptor beta chain was retrieved from a study of T cell changes during pregnancy in multiple sclerosis. The method was immunoSEQ multiplex PCR; TCRdb's version includes in-frame clones alone and lacks a portion of them. The sample lists approximately 100,000 clones, roughly 92% seen once, with approximately 1.2% in the top ten. The input for sequencing was peripheral blood, taken in the second trimester of pregnancy. The sequence was obtained from a female donor with multiple sclerosis, enrolled in a pregnancy study.

The CDR3 loop is CATSSGSYRAQNTDTQYF. For the CDR3, the DNA is TGTGCCACCAGCAGCGGGTCCTACAGGGCCCAAAACACAGATACGCAGTATTTT. The chain carries TRBV15 and TRBJ2-3; possibly TRBD1 for D (6 bases). Trimming stripped 3 bases from V and 2 bases from J, with 21 bases between. Per germline, CDR1 LNHNV and CDR2 YYDKDF (reference sequence). The CDR3 consists of 18 residues.